This T cell receptor (beta chain) was found in a study of blood T cells in healthy people across ages. Regarding the study as a whole: The CMV status of each donor remained undetermined, and this could have confounded shifts in expanded clonotypes. Older age went with lower TCR beta diversity per million T cells, in a roughly linear way.

Each sample provided at least 6 micrograms of extracted total RNA. This clonotype was seen a few times. What it binds is unknown. Sample-barcoded 5' priming and a J-beta primer mix drove a second PCR of roughly 6 to 12 cycles. Any given sample supplied a minimum of 2.5 million CDR3-containing paired-end reads. TCRdb ran MiXCR on the 5' RACE reads and lists one entry per CDR3 protein. The table lists about 640,000 distinct CDR3 sequences, roughly 58% of them singletons. The CDR3 is 17 residues long. Germline loops: CDR1 LGHNA, CDR2 YNFKEQ. The ends were cut back, 0 bases at V and 2 bases at J, with 16 bases in the middle.

This clonotype was sampled from a man aged 55 to 70 in good health. The chain combines TRBV4-2 with TRBJ1-2; weak D call: TRBD1 (5 bases). Sequenced sample: blood. Here the CDR3 reads CASSQDLGRAGNYGYTF. The CDR3 DNA sequence: TGTGCCAGCAGCCAAGATTTGGGTAGAGCAGGGAACTATGGCTACACCTTC.